This section outlines one T cell receptor beta chain sequence together with its context. CDR3 length: 13 residues. Trimming removed 7 bases from V and 5 bases from J, with 11 bases in between. Germline V gene lookup returns CDR1 SNHLY and CDR2 FYNNEI. These data are taken from a study of blood T cell repertoires in COVID-19. Study background: T cells, B-cell-depleted T cells, or PBMCs supplied cDNA or gDNA.

Under the authors' procedure: For nucleated cells, counts were estimated from reference gene primer amplification. Libraries were prepared by immunoSEQ multiplex PCR; TCRdb keeps only in-frame clonotypes and omits some of them. V and J calls plus clone size are reproduced from that table; the DNA served to infer D and trimming. The repertoire holds approximately 300,000 clones, about nine tenths seen once, with 8% to 13% in the top ten. Clinical histories supplied by participants themselves formed the basis of cohort assignment. This receptor was identified in a woman between 18 and 30 years old who had recovered from COVID-19. The material sequenced was PBMCs or T cells enriched from blood (not recorded which). The chain recombines TRBV2 with TRBJ1-4, with D uncertain. The CDR3 DNA reads TGTGCCAGCACCGGAGACCTAAATGAAAAACTGTTTTTT. It encodes CASTGDLNEKLFF.